This T cell receptor (beta chain) was sequenced for a study of blood T cell repertoires in COVID-19. Turning to the study itself: Donors in the United States, Italy and Spain gave samples during acute or convalescent COVID-19.

The V gene lost 6 bases and the J gene lost 3 bases, with 10 bases spanning the gap. The CDR3 totals 13 residues. The germline V gene encodes CDR1 SGDLS and CDR2 YYNGEE. Participants were aged roughly 18 to 89 years from about 25 US areas. Sequenced by immunoSEQ multiplex PCR; TCRdb stores in-frame clones only, minus some. The sample holds 200,000 to 250,000 clones, roughly 87% seen once. This receptor was obtained from a man between 18 and 35 years old with acute COVID-19. The V and J genes are TRBV9 and TRBJ2-1; D is undetermined. The sequenced sample was PBMCs or T cells enriched from blood (not recorded which). CDR3 sequence reads: CASTGSLYNEQFF. The CDR3 bases are TGTGCCAGCACAGGATCCCTCTACAATGAGCAGTTCTTC.